The 10 T cell receptor beta chains below come from one sample, sequenced in a study of shared clonotypes between healthy human individuals. Sequenced by immunoSEQ multiplex PCR; TCRdb stores in-frame clones only, minus some. The sample lists around 2.3 million clones; 95% were seen once. The sequenced sample consisted of naive CD4+ T cells sorted from blood. Sample subset: CD45RA+ positively selected. These TCRs come from a man between 18 and 29 years old in good health.

The J gene is TRBJ1-2, the V gene TRBV6-6; D not resolved. Trimming shortened V by 0 bases and J by 7 bases, and 18 bases separated the two germline ends. From germline, CDR1 is MNHNY and CDR2 SVGAGI (reference sequence). This CDR3 is 16 amino acids long. CDR3 sequence (DNA): TGTGCCAGCAGTTACTCGGACGACTGGGGTCGGCGTGGCTACACCTTC. As protein: CASSYSDDWGRRGYTF.

This clone has a single count. This chain links TRBV19 with TRBJ2-7, with 8 nucleotides matching TRBD1. With V trimmed by 5 bases and J by 0 bases, 9 bases remained unmatched. Germline V lookup: CDR1 LNHDA, CDR2 SQIVND (reference sequence). CDR3 length equals 16 residues. In DNA, the CDR3 is TGTGCCAGTAGTCCAGGACAGGGCACTAGCTCCTACGAGCAGTACTTC. This encodes CASSPGQGTSSYEQYF.

V usage is TRBV7-2 and J usage is TRBJ2-2; 10 bases map to TRBD2. The CDR3 loop spans 16 amino acids. From germline, CDR1 is SGHTA and CDR2 FQGNSA. Trimming cost V 5 bases and J 4 bases; bases outside gene matches: 7. In DNA, the CDR3 is TGTGCCAGCAGCCCTGTAGCGGGGGGCGTCACCGGGGAGCTGTTTTTT. Protein product: CASSPVAGGVTGELFF. Combining the CDR3 with reference TRBV7-2 and TRBJ2-2 gives the whole variable domain GAGVSQSPSNKVTEKGKDVELRCDPISGHTALYWYRQSLGQGLEFLIYFQGNSAPDKSGLPSDRFSAERTGGSVSTLTIQRTQQEDSAVYLCASSPVAGGVTGELFFGEGSRLTVL.

This rearrangement joins TRBV9 to TRBJ1-3, with D perhaps matching TRBD1 (6 bases). The V end lost 0 bases, the J end lost 8 bases, and 15 bases lay between the germline ends. CDR1 is SGDLS and CDR2 is YYNGEE in the germline V gene. The CDR3 has 15 amino acids. CDR3 residues: CASSVGALRGDTIYF. The CDR3 DNA is TGTGCCAGCAGCGTAGGAGCCTTGAGGGGGGACACCATATATTTT.

This chain connects TRBV15 to TRBJ2-7, with a weak D call TRBD1 (6 bases). The CDR3 has 14 amino acids. Trimming left V 3 bases short and J 7 bases short, with 16 bases between. The germline CDR1 and CDR2 sequences are LNHNV and YYDKDF (reference sequence). CDR3 DNA sequence: TGTGCCACCAGCAGGTCGGGTGCCAGGGGAGAGCAGTACTTC. Protein sequence: CATSRSGARGEQYF.

The chain uses TRBV10-3 and TRBJ2-3, with TRBD2 as a possible D gene (6 bases). V was trimmed by 10 bases and J by 4 bases, leaving 15 bases between them. CDR3 size: 13 residues. Germline values: CDR1 ENHRY, CDR2 SYGVKD. CDR3 sequence reads: CATARGEADTQYF. CDR3 in DNA: TGTGCCACCGCTCGCGGGGAGGCAGATACGCAGTATTTT.

The rearrangement uses TRBV30 and TRBJ1-6, with D possibly TRBD1 on 5 matching bases. CDR3 length: 17 residues. The germline CDR1 and CDR2 sequences are GTSNPN and SVGIG (reference sequence). V lost 2 bases and J 3 bases, leaving 17 bases between the germline ends. The CDR3 protein is CAWSTTGTVSYNSPLHF. Written as DNA, the CDR3 is TGTGCCTGGAGTACAACCGGGACCGTAAGCTATAATTCACCCCTCCACTTT.

The V call is TRBV5-6, the J call TRBJ2-1; TRBD2 matches at 7 bases. The CDR3 runs 15 residues. Unmatched junction bases numbered 11, after V lost 4 bases and J lost 7 bases. Germline V CDR1 and CDR2: SGHDT, YYEEEE. DNA of the CDR3: TGTGCCAGCAGCACGGCAGCGGGAATGGTGAATGAGCAGTTCTTC. Its translation: CASSTAAGMVNEQFF.

The gene calls are TRBV9 and TRBJ2-5; either TRBD1 or TRBD2 may supply D (5 bases each). The CDR3 has 15 residues. V was shortened by 4 bases and J by 3 bases, with 16 bases between the two germline ends. Germline CDR1 reads SGDLS; CDR2 reads YYNGEE. Here the CDR3 DNA reads TGTGCCAGCAGCATGGACCCGGGGCCGAAAGAGACCCAGTACTTC. It is translated as CASSMDPGPKETQYF.

The CDR3 protein is CASSFWGGGNTGELFF. CDR3 nucleotides: TGCGCCAGCAGCTTTTGGGGAGGCGGGAACACCGGGGAGCTGTTTTTT. The chain combines TRBV5-1 with TRBJ2-2; D may be TRBD2 (6 bases). Germline CDR1 reads SGHRS; CDR2 reads YFSETQ. The V end lost 2 bases, the J end lost 1 base, and 12 bases lay between the germline ends. The CDR3 covers 16 residues.